The 8 T cell receptor beta chains in this list originate from one sample, sequenced in a study of PD-1 blockade in classical Hodgkin lymphoma. Each of the patients experienced relapse following autologous stem cell transplantation, and their brentuximab vedotin exposure differed. Measured with immunoSEQ multiplex PCR; TCRdb has only the in-frame clones, and not every one. Of fewer than 8,500 clones listed, almost 85% were seen once; the top ten hold about 35%. The material sequenced was peripheral blood mononuclear cells (PBMCs), taken at baseline. These TCRs come from a human donor with classical Hodgkin lymphoma.

The chain recombines TRBV5-6 with TRBJ2-6; D unresolved. This CDR3 spans 15 amino acids. CDR1 is SGHDT, CDR2 YYEEEE, per germline. The V gene lost 0 bases and the J gene lost 0 bases, with 4 bases spanning the gap. The CDR3 bases are TGTGCCAGCAGCTTGGGCAACTCTGGGGCCAACGTCCTGACTTTC. Protein sequence: CASSLGNSGANVLTF.

The gene calls are TRBV9 and TRBJ2-3; D remains unclear. The V gene lost 0 bases and the J gene lost 2 bases, with 7 bases spanning the gap. Germline V gene data show CDR1 as SGDLS and CDR2 as YYNGEE. This CDR3 has 14 amino acids. CDR3 protein: CASSVEHLTDTQYF. The CDR3 nucleotides read TGTGCCAGCAGCGTAGAACATCTCACAGATACGCAGTATTTT.

The count of this clone is one. The chain employs TRBV7-9 and TRBJ2-5, with D tentatively TRBD2 (5 bases). The CDR3 is 15 residues long. Trimming shortened V by 1 base and J by 4 bases, and 13 bases separated the two germline ends. Looked up from germline, CDR1 is SEHNR and CDR2 is FQNEAQ (reference sequence). For the CDR3, the DNA is TGTGCCAGCAGCTTAGGTAGGCTAGCTCGAGAGACCCAGTACTTC. Residues: CASSLGRLARETQYF.

This chain links TRBV5-4 with TRBJ2-2, with no clear D. The CDR3 is made up of 15 amino acids. V lost 4 bases, J lost 0 bases, and 10 bases lay in between. CDR1 and CDR2 from the germline V gene are SGHNT and YYREEE (reference sequence). The CDR3 DNA sequence: TGTGCCAGCAGCCGACACCCAACGAACACCGGGGAGCTGTTTTTT. It specifies CASSRHPTNTGELFF.

This chain joins TRBV10-3 and TRBJ2-7; D is ambiguous. CDR1 and CDR2 from the germline V gene are ENHRY and SYGVKD. V dropped 4 bases and J dropped 3 bases, with 7 bases sitting between them. This CDR3 is built from 12 residues. The CDR3 loop is CAISGTDYEQYF. CDR3 in DNA: TGTGCCATCAGTGGGACGGACTACGAGCAGTACTTC.

The rearrangement joins TRBV28 to TRBJ2-1; 10 positions agree with TRBD2. Germline V gene sequence: CDR1 MDHEN, CDR2 SYDVKM. The junction had 2 bases not matched to a gene; V was cut back by 7 bases and J by 5 bases. The CDR3 is made up of 13 amino acids. CDR3: CASNSGRDNEQFF. The CDR3 coding sequence is TGTGCCAGCAACAGCGGGAGGGACAATGAGCAGTTCTTC.

The chain carries TRBV7-2 and TRBJ2-7, with TRBD2 matching over 7 bases. Trimming at V came to 5 bases and at J to 0 bases, leaving 7 bases not matched to a gene. Germline V gives CDR1 SGHTA, CDR2 FQGNSA. The CDR3 totals 15 residues. The CDR3 DNA reads TGTGCCAGCAGCCTCCGGGGGGAAAGCTCCTACGAGCAGTACTTC. Translated, it gives CASSLRGESSYEQYF.

V is TRBV9 and J is TRBJ1-4, with D tentatively TRBD1 (6 bases). V dropped 2 bases and J dropped 5 bases, with 10 bases sitting between them. CDR3 length: 14 residues. The germline V gene has CDR1 SGDLS and CDR2 YYNGEE. This CDR3 reads CASSVGGPNEKLFF. Written as DNA, the CDR3 is TGTGCCAGCAGCGTTGGGGGCCCCAATGAAAAACTGTTTTTT.